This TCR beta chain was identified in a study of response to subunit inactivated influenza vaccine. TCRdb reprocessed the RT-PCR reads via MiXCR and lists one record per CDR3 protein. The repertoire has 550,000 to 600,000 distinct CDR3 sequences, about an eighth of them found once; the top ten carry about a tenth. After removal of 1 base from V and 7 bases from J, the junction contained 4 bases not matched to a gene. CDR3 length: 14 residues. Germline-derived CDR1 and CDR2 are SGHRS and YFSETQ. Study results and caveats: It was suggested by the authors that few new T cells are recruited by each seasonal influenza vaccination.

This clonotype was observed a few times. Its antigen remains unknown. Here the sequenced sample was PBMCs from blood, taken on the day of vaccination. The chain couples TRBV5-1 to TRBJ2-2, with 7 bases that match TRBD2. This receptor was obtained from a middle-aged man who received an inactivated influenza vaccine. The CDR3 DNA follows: TGCGCCAGCAGCTTGCGAGCTAGCGGCGGGGAGCTGTTTTTT. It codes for CASSLRASGGELFF.